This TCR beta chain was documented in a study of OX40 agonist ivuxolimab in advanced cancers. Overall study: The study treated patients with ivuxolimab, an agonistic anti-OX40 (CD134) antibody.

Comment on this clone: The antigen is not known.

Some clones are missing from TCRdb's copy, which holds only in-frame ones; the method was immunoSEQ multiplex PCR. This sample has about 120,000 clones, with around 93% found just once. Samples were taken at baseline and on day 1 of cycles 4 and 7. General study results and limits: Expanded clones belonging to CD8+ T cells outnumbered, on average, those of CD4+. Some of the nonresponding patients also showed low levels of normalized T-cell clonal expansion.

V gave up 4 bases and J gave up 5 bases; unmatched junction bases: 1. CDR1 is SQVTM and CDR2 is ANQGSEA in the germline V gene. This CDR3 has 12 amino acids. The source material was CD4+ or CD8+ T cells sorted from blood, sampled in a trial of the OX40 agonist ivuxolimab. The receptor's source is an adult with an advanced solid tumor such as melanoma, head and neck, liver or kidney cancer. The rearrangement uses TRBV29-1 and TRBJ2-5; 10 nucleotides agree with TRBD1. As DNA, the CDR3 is TGCAGCGTTGGGGGACAGGGGGAGACCCAGTACTTC. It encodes CSVGGQGETQYF. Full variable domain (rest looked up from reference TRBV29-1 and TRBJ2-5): SAVISQKPSRDICQRGTSLTIQCQVDSQVTMMFWYRQQPGQSLTLIATANQGSEATYESGFVIDKFPISRPNLTFSTLTVSNMSPEDSSIYLCSVGGQGETQYFGPGTRLLVL.